This TCR beta chain is from a study of CXCR3-negative and CXCR3-positive naive CD8 T cells. Subsets of CD8+ T cells were each sorted in triplicate at approximately 270,000 cells apiece. Identification of naive CD8+ T cells rested on CD45RO-CCR7+CD27+CD95- status. Whole-study results and caveats: Both naive subsets, CXCR3-negative and CXCR3-positive, displayed similar TRBV-TRBJ usage, unlike memory cells. TRB CDR3s of CXCR3-positive naive cells were more hydrophobic than those of CXCR3-negative naive cells.

This CDR3 contains 14 residues. The authors prepared UMI-labeled TRB cDNA libraries by 5' RACE. From its re-call of the 5' RACE reads, TCRdb lists each CDR3 protein once, without DNA. The sample includes approximately 65,000 distinct CDR3 sequences. About this clonotype itself: As yet, its antigen is unknown.

This sequence originates from a human donor in good health. Some clones in this sample may be carry-over from other donors' samples. The chain is built from TRBV21-1 and TRBJ2-1; absent DNA, TCRdb's TRBD1 call cannot be checked. TRBV21-1 is deemed a pseudogene. The sample taken for sequencing was naive CXCR3+ CD8+ T cells from blood. Subset noted: CD45RO-CCR7+CD27+CD95- naive CD8+ T cells expressing CXCR3 (TNR3+). The CDR3 sequence is CASSLRTPYNEQFF.